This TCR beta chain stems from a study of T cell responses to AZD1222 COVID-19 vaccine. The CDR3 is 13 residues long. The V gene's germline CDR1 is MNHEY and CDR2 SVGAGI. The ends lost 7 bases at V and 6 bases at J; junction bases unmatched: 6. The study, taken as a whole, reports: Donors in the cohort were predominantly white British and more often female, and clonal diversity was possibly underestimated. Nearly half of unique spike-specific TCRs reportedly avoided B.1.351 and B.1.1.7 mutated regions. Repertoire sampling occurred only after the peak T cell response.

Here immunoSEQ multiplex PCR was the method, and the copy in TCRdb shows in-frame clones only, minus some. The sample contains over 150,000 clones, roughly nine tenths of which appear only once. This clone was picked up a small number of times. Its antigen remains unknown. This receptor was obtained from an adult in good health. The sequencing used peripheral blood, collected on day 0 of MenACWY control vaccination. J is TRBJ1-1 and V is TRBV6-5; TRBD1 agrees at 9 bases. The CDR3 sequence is CASNQGDRAEAFF. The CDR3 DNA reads TGTGCCAGCAATCAAGGGGACAGGGCTGAAGCTTTCTTT.